Shown below are 19 T cell receptor beta chains from a single sample sequenced in a study of cytomegalovirus exposure and HLA in healthy donors. Method: immunoSEQ multiplex PCR; TCRdb's copy keeps in-frame clones and lacks some. The table lists under 95,000 clones, approximately 93% of them singletons. Sequenced material: PBMCs. The receptor set was obtained from a woman aged 18-30 years in good health and CMV-seropositive.

The J gene is TRBJ2-1, the V gene TRBV7-3, with D maybe TRBD1 (6 bases). V was shortened by 3 bases and J by 9 bases, with 18 bases between the two germline ends. The CDR3 runs to 15 residues. Germline V CDR1 and CDR2: SGHTA, FQGTGA. The CDR3 sequence: CASSFRGGRLAEQFF. The DNA of the CDR3 is TGTGCCAGCAGCTTCCGTGGGGGCAGGTTGGCTGAGCAGTTCTTC.

This sequence joins TRBV27 and TRBJ2-7, with 7 positions matching TRBD1. Germline V lookup: CDR1 MNHEY, CDR2 SMNVEV (reference sequence). The CDR3 covers 13 residues. The V and J ends lost 7 bases and 6 bases, in that order; junction bases with no gene match: 9. The CDR3 nucleotides read TGTGCCAGCAACACTGGGACAGTCGGCGAGCAGTACTTC. It translates to CASNTGTVGEQYF.

This clone was counted once. V is TRBV9 and J is TRBJ1-2, with TRBD1 matching over 10 bases. This CDR3 is built from 17 residues. J lost 4 bases, V lost 0 bases, and 9 bases had no gene match. From germline, CDR1 is SGDLS and CDR2 YYNGEE. CDR3 in DNA: TGTGCCAGCAGCGTAGGACAGGGGGCTCTTGTAGCCTATGGCTACACCTTC. This encodes CASSVGQGALVAYGYTF. The entire variable domain, with the rest obtained from reference TRBV9 and TRBJ1-2, is as follows: DSGVTQTPKHLITATGQRVTLRCSPRSGDLSVYWYQQSLDQGLQFLIQYYNGEERAKGNILERFSAQQFPDLHSELNLSSLELGDSALYFCASSVGQGALVAYGYTFGSGTRLTVV.

The rearrangement links TRBV6-1 to TRBJ2-1; possible D gene TRBD1, 5 bases. The V gene's germline CDR1 is MNHNS and CDR2 SASEGT. The CDR3 loop spans 12 amino acids. The V and J ends lost 5 bases and 12 bases respectively, with 14 bases between them. Here the CDR3 reads CASSFNRFLQFF. The CDR3 bases are TGTGCCAGCAGTTTCAACAGGTTTCTGCAGTTCTTC.

This chain uses TRBV7-2 with TRBJ2-7; D remains ambiguous. The CDR3 consists of 15 residues. V was clipped by 0 bases and J by 4 bases, with 13 bases between them. CDR1 and CDR2 (germline): SGHTA, FQGNSA. The CDR3 loop reads CASSLAGSEIYEQYF. CDR3 sequence (DNA): TGTGCCAGCAGCTTAGCAGGTTCGGAGATTTACGAGCAGTACTTC.

The chain uses TRBV19 and TRBJ2-7; 8 bases fit TRBD1. Trimming at V came to 8 bases and at J to 2 bases, leaving 5 bases not matched to a gene. Per the germline V gene, CDR1 is LNHDA and CDR2 is SQIVND (reference sequence). The CDR3 is made up of 13 amino acids. CDR3 DNA: TGTGCCAGTGGGACAGGATTGACCTACGAGCAGTACTTC. This translates into CASGTGLTYEQYF. Complete variable domain (other parts from reference TRBV19 and TRBJ2-7): DGGITQSPKYLFRKEGQNVTLSCEQNLNHDAMYWYRQDPGQGLRLIYYSQIVNDFQKGDIAEGYSVSREKKESFPLTVTSAQKNPTAFYLCASGTGLTYEQYFGPGTRLTVT.

The rearrangement links TRBV5-1 to TRBJ2-2; 11 bases are a match to TRBD2. The V gene's germline CDR1 is SGHRS and CDR2 YFSETQ. Trimming cost V 4 bases and J 9 bases; bases outside gene matches: 8. CDR3 length equals 15 residues. The CDR3 region is CASSPGTSGHRELFF. CDR3 DNA sequence: TGCGCCAGCAGCCCAGGGACTAGCGGCCACCGGGAGCTGTTTTTT.

This chain links TRBV5-4 with TRBJ1-1; the match to TRBD1 covers 10 bases. The CDR3 consists of 16 residues. The germline V gene encodes CDR1 SGHNT and CDR2 YYREEE (reference sequence). After removal of 1 base from V and 0 bases from J, the junction contained 3 bases not matched to a gene. DNA for the CDR3: TGTGCCAGCAGCTTGCTCGGGACAGGGGTGAACACTGAAGCTTTCTTT. It encodes CASSLLGTGVNTEAFF.

This chain links TRBV18 with TRBJ2-1; TRBD1 matches 10 bases. This CDR3 is built from 17 residues. The germline CDR1 and CDR2 sequences are KGHSH and LQKENI. The V and J ends lost 3 bases and 5 bases, in that order; junction bases with no gene match: 10. The CDR3 sequence: CASSPFPGQGSHNEQFF. Here the CDR3 DNA reads TGTGCCAGCTCACCTTTCCCGGGACAGGGGTCACACAATGAGCAGTTCTTC.

The chain combines TRBV5-1 with TRBJ2-5, with D possibly matching TRBD1 (6 bases). The CDR3 totals 17 residues. CDR1 SGHRS and CDR2 YFSETQ come from the germline V gene. The V gene lost 0 bases and the J gene lost 3 bases, with 18 bases spanning the gap. For the CDR3, the DNA is TGCGCCAGCAGCTTGGGGATCTACAGGGAAGGGGAAGAGACCCAGTACTTC. Amino acids: CASSLGIYREGEETQYF.

This chain links TRBV2 with TRBJ1-5; 8 bases line up with TRBD1. V gave up 5 bases and J gave up 5 bases; unmatched junction bases: 5. The germline CDR1 and CDR2 sequences are SNHLY and FYNNEI. The CDR3 sequence is 14 residues long. This CDR3 is CASSSQGADQPQHF. The CDR3 coding sequence is TGTGCCAGCAGTAGCCAGGGGGCGGATCAGCCCCAGCATTTT. The variable domain in full, with the rest retrieved from reference TRBV2 and TRBJ1-5, is EPEVTQTPSHQVTQMGQEVILRCVPISNHLYFYWYRQILGQKVEFLVSFYNNEISEKSEIFDDQFSVERPDGSNFTLKIRSTKLEDSAMYFCASSSQGADQPQHFGDGTRLSIL.

The CDR3 bases are TGTGCTAGTGGCACTGAACCGGACACTGAAGCTTTCTTT. Translation: CASGTEPDTEAFF. The chain links TRBV12-5 to TRBJ1-1; D unresolved. The CDR3 runs 13 residues. V dropped 6 bases and J dropped 3 bases, with 11 bases sitting between them. In germline, CDR1 is LGHNT, CDR2 FRNRAP.

CDR3 bases: TGTGCCAGCAGTTTATTTCAGGACACTGAAGCTTTCTTT. Translating it yields CASSLFQDTEAFF. The rearrangement joins TRBV28 to TRBJ1-1; D is undetermined. This CDR3 region has 13 residues. With 1 base removed from V and 3 bases from J, the gap between germline ends came to 6 bases. Germline values: CDR1 MDHEN, CDR2 SYDVKM. The full variable domain, in which reference TRBV28 and TRBJ1-1 provide the parts outside the CDR3, is DVKVTQSSRYLVKRTGEKVFLECVQDMDHENMFWYRQDPGLGLRLIYFSYDVKMKEKGDIPEGYSVSREKKERFSLILESASTNQTSMYLCASSLFQDTEAFFGQGTRLTVV.

The genes are TRBV6-5 and TRBJ1-4; D unclear. Germline V gene lookup returns CDR1 MNHEY and CDR2 SVGAGI. V lost 0 bases and J 6 bases, leaving 8 bases between the germline ends. The CDR3 spans 14 residues. In nucleotides, the CDR3 is TGTGCCAGCAGTTACTCGGGCAGTTATGAAAAACTGTTTTTT. Its translation: CASSYSGSYEKLFF.

V and J are TRBV28 and TRBJ1-1; TRBD1 is a possible D gene (5 bases). The length of the CDR3 is 12 residues. Trimming removed 6 bases from V and 11 bases from J, with 16 bases in between. The germline gives CDR1 MDHEN, CDR2 SYDVKM. The CDR3 DNA reads as TGTGCCAGCAGACTGGGGGGGTTCGGGGCTTTCTTT. The encoded protein is CASRLGGFGAFF.

The V call is TRBV7-2, the J call TRBJ2-5, with 7 bases that match TRBD2. The CDR3 contains 14 residues. J gave up 5 bases and V 5 bases, and 8 bases lay outside the gene matches. Per the germline V gene, CDR1 is SGHTA and CDR2 is FQGNSA. As DNA, the CDR3 is TGTGCCAGCAGCCCCCGCGGACTAGTTGAGACCCAGTACTTC. Its protein is CASSPRGLVETQYF.

This clone was observed a single time. V gene TRBV6-6 combines with J gene TRBJ1-5; D is uncertain. Germline assignment: CDR1 MNHNY and CDR2 SVGAGI (reference sequence). Trimming took off 6 bases at V and 0 bases at J, with 15 bases between the two ends. The CDR3 is made up of 16 amino acids. The CDR3 sequence is CASSLEESLSNQPQHF. As DNA, the CDR3 is TGTGCCAGCAGCCTCGAAGAGAGTCTTAGCAATCAGCCCCAGCATTTT.

The CDR3 loop reads CASSRVEGSGNTIYF. CDR3 DNA sequence: TGTGCCAGCAGCCGCGTGGAAGGGAGTGGAAACACCATATATTTT. The chain couples TRBV5-6 to TRBJ1-3; D unresolved. Germline CDR1 and CDR2: SGHDT and YYEEEE. This CDR3 contains 15 residues. Deletions cut 4 bases from V and 3 bases from J, with 14 bases between.

V is TRBV9 and J is TRBJ1-2; TRBD1 is a possible D gene (5 bases). The germline V gene has CDR1 SGDLS and CDR2 YYNGEE. The germline V and J ends were trimmed by 3 bases and 6 bases, with 12 bases remaining between them. The CDR3 is 13 residues long. CDR3 DNA: TGTGCCAGCAGCGAGGGACCGGGGGATGGCTACACCTTC. Translated, it gives CASSEGPGDGYTF.